This entry lists 31 T cell receptor beta chains sequenced from one sample in a study of blood T cell repertoires in COVID-19. Libraries were prepared by immunoSEQ multiplex PCR; TCRdb keeps only in-frame clonotypes and omits some of them. The table shows 87,000 or so clones, with around nine tenths occurring only once. The material sequenced was peripheral blood. The receptor set was obtained from a man aged 35-49 years with acute or convalescent COVID-19.

The chain recombines TRBV5-1 with TRBJ2-1, with D unresolved. Per the germline V gene, CDR1 is SGHRS and CDR2 is YFSETQ. CDR3 length equals 12 residues. Trimming stripped 2 bases from V and 4 bases from J, with 4 bases between. The CDR3 coding sequence is TGCGCCAGCAGCTTCGGGTACAATGAGCAGTTCTTC. This encodes CASSFGYNEQFF. Using reference TRBV5-1 and TRBJ2-1 for the parts outside the CDR3, the full variable domain is KAGVTQTPRYLIKTRGQQVTLSCSPISGHRSVSWYQQTPGQGLQFLFEYFSETQRNKGNFPGRFSGRQFSNSRSEMNVSTLELGDSALYLCASSFGYNEQFFGPGTRLTVL.

The rearrangement uses TRBV5-1 and TRBJ2-7; D ambiguous. From germline, CDR1 is SGHRS and CDR2 YFSETQ. The CDR3 consists of 15 residues. V lost 0 bases and J 0 bases, leaving 10 bases between the germline ends. The CDR3 DNA is TGCGCCAGCAGCTTGGGTCGGCGGCACTCCTACGAGCAGTACTTC. Its translation: CASSLGRRHSYEQYF.

The rearrangement uses TRBV2 and TRBJ1-5, with D maybe TRBD1 (5 bases). Germline CDR1 reads SNHLY; CDR2 reads FYNNEI. V dropped 5 bases and J dropped 6 bases, with 14 bases sitting between them. This CDR3 has 14 amino acids. CDR3 loop: CASSPSSTVQPQHF. The CDR3 DNA follows: TGTGCCAGCAGTCCAAGCTCGACAGTTCAGCCCCAGCATTTT.

The gene calls are TRBV15 and TRBJ2-1, with 9 bases lining up with TRBD2. J was trimmed by 7 bases and V by 0 bases; bases with no gene match: 7. Germline lookup yields CDR1 LNHNV and CDR2 YYDKDF (reference sequence). The CDR3 covers 16 residues. CDR3 sequence: CATSRDRALAGNEQFF. The CDR3 DNA sequence: TGTGCCACCAGCAGAGATAGGGCGCTAGCGGGAAATGAGCAGTTCTTC.

V usage is TRBV6-1 and J usage is TRBJ1-5; D possibly corresponds to TRBD1 (5 bases). V lost 1 base, J lost 5 bases, and 9 bases lay in between. The germline V gene encodes CDR1 MNHNS and CDR2 SASEGT. The CDR3 consists of 14 residues. The CDR3 loop reads CASSEVYRYQPQHF. The CDR3 region has the DNA TGTGCCAGCAGTGAAGTTTACAGGTATCAGCCCCAGCATTTT.

V is TRBV11-3 and J is TRBJ2-2, with D perhaps TRBD2 (6 bases). The CDR3 covers 14 residues. Per the germline V gene, CDR1 is SGHNT and CDR2 is YENEEA. Trimming removed 4 bases from V and 4 bases from J, with 10 bases in between. The CDR3 is CASSSGLVTGELFF. Here the CDR3 DNA reads TGTGCCAGCAGCTCGGGACTTGTCACCGGGGAGCTGTTTTTT.

The CDR3 bases are TGCGCCAGCAGCTTAGCTGACAGGTCTGGCGAAAAACTGTTTTTT. This codes for CASSLADRSGEKLFF. The chain recombines TRBV5-1 with TRBJ1-4, with D tentatively TRBD1 (6 bases). CDR3 length: 15 residues. CDR1 is SGHRS and CDR2 is YFSETQ in the germline V gene. Trimming pared 2 bases from V and 8 bases from J, leaving 16 bases between.

The gene calls are TRBV30 and TRBJ1-5; TRBD1 matches 9 bases. The junction had 10 bases not matched to a gene; V was cut back by 0 bases and J by 4 bases. The CDR3 is made up of 17 amino acids. CDR1 and CDR2 (germline): GTSNPN, SVGIG (reference sequence). CDR3 amino acids: CAWSVPFRDRENQPQHF. The CDR3 DNA reads TGTGCCTGGAGTGTCCCCTTTCGGGACAGGGAAAATCAGCCCCAGCATTTT.

The chain links TRBV5-5 to TRBJ1-1; 7 nucleotides line up with TRBD1. Looked up from germline, CDR1 is SGHKS and CDR2 is YYEKEE (reference sequence). J was trimmed by 9 bases and V by 4 bases; bases with no gene match: 6. The CDR3 consists of 12 residues. The CDR3 here is CASSLDREQAFF. CDR3 nucleotide sequence: TGTGCCAGCAGCCTAGACAGGGAGCAAGCTTTCTTT.

The chain couples TRBV3-1 (or the pseudogene TRBV3-2) to TRBJ1-6, with TRBD1 matching 7 bases. The germline gives CDR1 LGHDT, CDR2 YNNKEL (reference sequence). This CDR3 spans 16 amino acids. The J segment lost 6 bases and the V segment lost 1 base, leaving 6 bases of the junction unmatched. The CDR3 DNA reads as TGTGCCAGCAGCCAAGTCAGGACAGGTGCTAATTCACCCCTCCACTTT. This codes for CASSQVRTGANSPLHF.

The chain uses TRBV28 and TRBJ2-1; 9 nucleotides match TRBD1. J was trimmed by 10 bases and V by 8 bases; bases with no gene match: 12. CDR1 is MDHEN and CDR2 is SYDVKM in the germline V gene. The CDR3 extends over 14 amino acids. DNA for the CDR3: TGTGCCAGCCGGGACAGGGTAACATCAAGGGAGCAGTTCTTC. Its protein product is CASRDRVTSREQFF.

This clone has a single count. The rearrangement uses TRBV5-5 and TRBJ1-4; D possibly corresponds to TRBD1 (5 bases). The V and J ends lost 3 bases and 0 bases respectively, with 15 bases between them. Germline assignment: CDR1 SGHKS and CDR2 YYEKEE (reference sequence). The CDR3 extends over 17 amino acids. The CDR3 spells CASSSGRTGPTNEKLFF. The CDR3 DNA follows: TGTGCCAGCAGCTCAGGGCGGACCGGACCAACTAATGAAAAACTGTTTTTT.

The chain uses TRBV4-1 and TRBJ1-5, with 7 bases that match TRBD1. The CDR3 has 16 residues. The germline CDR1 and CDR2 sequences are MGHRA and YSYEKL. J gave up 5 bases and V 4 bases, and 11 bases lay outside the gene matches. The DNA for the CDR3 is TGCGCCAGCAGCCTCGATACGGGAGGGGGCGATCAGCCCCAGCATTTT. Residues: CASSLDTGGGDQPQHF.

The V and J genes are TRBV2 and TRBJ1-1, with D uncertain. From germline, CDR1 is SNHLY and CDR2 FYNNEI. This CDR3 is 15 amino acids long. The germline V and J ends were trimmed by 0 bases and 1 base, with 9 bases remaining between them. The CDR3, as DNA: TGTGCCAGCAGTGAAGCGCGAGGTAAGAACACTGAAGCTTTCTTT. It translates to CASSEARGKNTEAFF. Based on the CDR3 plus reference TRBV2 and TRBJ1-1, the full variable domain is EPEVTQTPSHQVTQMGQEVILRCVPISNHLYFYWYRQILGQKVEFLVSFYNNEISEKSEIFDDQFSVERPDGSNFTLKIRSTKLEDSAMYFCASSEARGKNTEAFFGQGTRLTVV.

The rearrangement uses TRBV7-9 and TRBJ1-2; no definite D call. Trimming shortened V by 1 base and J by 8 bases, and 8 bases separated the two germline ends. Germline CDR1 SEHNR, CDR2 FQNEAQ (reference sequence). The CDR3 covers 12 residues. Here the CDR3 DNA reads TGTGCCAGCAGCTTAGGCACAGTGGGCTACACCTTC. Protein product: CASSLGTVGYTF.

The genes are TRBV5-1 and TRBJ2-1; 8 bases agree with TRBD2. V shed 7 bases, J shed 0 bases, and the junction held 6 bases outside the gene matches. CDR3 length equals 15 residues. Per germline, CDR1 SGHRS and CDR2 YFSETQ. CDR3 DNA: TGCGCCAGCCAGGAGGGGACTAGCTCCTACAATGAGCAGTTCTTC. Translated, it gives CASQEGTSSYNEQFF.

This clone was recorded only once. The V and J genes are TRBV10-3 and TRBJ2-7, with D perhaps TRBD2 (6 bases). Germline CDR1 ENHRY, CDR2 SYGVKD. V was trimmed by 0 bases and J by 3 bases, leaving 9 bases between them. CDR3 size: 14 residues. CDR3 nucleotides: TGTGCCATCAGTGAGTCGGGACTCGGCTACGAGCAGTACTTC. This encodes CAISESGLGYEQYF.

This sequence joins TRBV5-1 and TRBJ2-3; the match to TRBD2 covers 10 bases. V lost 5 bases, J lost 2 bases, and 5 bases stayed unmatched. This CDR3 is 15 amino acids long. Germline-derived CDR1 and CDR2 are SGHRS and YFSETQ. For the CDR3, the DNA is TGCGCCAGCAGGCTAGCGGGGGCCTTCACAGATACGCAGTATTTT. Amino acid sequence: CASRLAGAFTDTQYF.

The chain uses TRBV7-9 and TRBJ1-2, with D possibly TRBD1 on 5 matching bases. Germline V gene lookup returns CDR1 SEHNR and CDR2 FQNEAQ (reference sequence). The ends were cut back, 5 bases at V and 7 bases at J, with 17 bases in the middle. The CDR3 totals 14 residues. In DNA, the CDR3 is TGTGCCAGCAGCCCAGAAGCGACAGCCCTTGGCTACACCTTC. Translation gives CASSPEATALGYTF.

This rearrangement joins TRBV6-4 to TRBJ2-3, with 11 positions matching TRBD2. Germline values: CDR1 MRHNA, CDR2 SNTAGT. Losses at the gene ends were 4 bases for V and 3 bases for J; bases not matched to a gene: 3. The CDR3 length is 15 residues. CDR3 loop: CASSVLAGATDTQYF. The DNA for the CDR3 is TGTGCCAGCAGTGTACTAGCGGGAGCAACAGATACGCAGTATTTT.

This chain connects TRBV5-1 to TRBJ2-5; the D gene is possibly TRBD1 (6 bases). Germline V gene sequence: CDR1 SGHRS, CDR2 YFSETQ. Between the trimmed V and J ends, which lost 0 bases and 0 bases, there was a span of 12 bases. The length of the CDR3 is 16 residues. For the CDR3, the DNA is TGCGCCAGCAGCTTGGTAGGGGGTTCCAACCAAGAGACCCAGTACTTC. This encodes CASSLVGGSNQETQYF.

This clone was observed a single time. The chain couples TRBV12-5 to TRBJ1-1; 10 nucleotides agree with TRBD1. CDR1 and CDR2 from the germline V gene are LGHNT and FRNRAP. Losses at the gene ends were 6 bases for V and 7 bases for J; bases not matched to a gene: 8. The CDR3 contains 14 residues. The CDR3 sequence is CASGLGQGKNEAFF. In nucleotides, the CDR3 is TGTGCTAGTGGCCTGGGACAGGGGAAGAATGAAGCTTTCTTT.

V is TRBV27 and J is TRBJ1-1; D may be TRBD1 (5 bases). Germline CDR1 and CDR2: MNHEY and SMNVEV (reference sequence). The V end lost 3 bases, the J end lost 6 bases, and 14 bases lay between the germline ends. The CDR3 runs to 14 residues. CDR3: CASSFGGGIAEAFF. DNA of the CDR3: TGTGCCAGCAGTTTTGGGGGGGGGATCGCTGAAGCTTTCTTT.

This sequence joins TRBV6-5 and TRBJ1-1, with 8 bases that match TRBD1. Trimming cost V 6 bases and J 10 bases; bases outside gene matches: 7. CDR3 length: 12 residues. The germline gives CDR1 MNHEY, CDR2 SVGAGI. The CDR3 loop is CASRGSGGRAFF. Written as DNA, the CDR3 is TGTGCCAGCAGAGGCTCAGGGGGCCGAGCTTTCTTT.

This clone is a singleton in its sample. The chain has TRBV7-2 and TRBJ2-5, with a possible D match to TRBD2 (6 bases). Trimming removed 1 base from V and 1 base from J, with 7 bases in between. Per germline, CDR1 SGHTA and CDR2 FQGNSA. The CDR3 runs to 14 residues. The chain's CDR3 is CASSLGLVQETQYF. The CDR3 DNA is TGTGCCAGCAGCTTAGGACTAGTCCAAGAGACCCAGTACTTC.

The chain links TRBV11-2 to TRBJ2-7, with 12 bases identical to TRBD2. This CDR3 spans 15 amino acids. Looked up from germline, CDR1 is SGHAT and CDR2 is FQNNGV. The ends lost 4 bases at V and 3 bases at J; junction bases unmatched: 4. The CDR3 sequence is CASSSRTSGNYEQYF. The CDR3 nucleotides read TGTGCCAGCAGCTCCCGGACTAGCGGGAACTACGAGCAGTACTTC.

The rearrangement joins TRBV5-6 to TRBJ2-1; 9 nucleotides agree with TRBD2. Germline V lookup: CDR1 SGHDT, CDR2 YYEEEE. The V segment lost 7 bases and the J segment 5 bases; nucleotides outside the gene matches: 7. There are 14 residues in the CDR3. The CDR3 sequence is CASGLGLANNEQFF. DNA for the CDR3: TGTGCCAGCGGTCTGGGACTAGCTAACAATGAGCAGTTCTTC.

The V gene is TRBV7-2, the J gene TRBJ1-6; the match to TRBD1 covers 7 bases. Losses at the gene ends were 5 bases for V and 6 bases for J; bases not matched to a gene: 4. Germline assignment: CDR1 SGHTA and CDR2 FQGNSA. The CDR3 loop spans 14 amino acids. This chain's CDR3 is CASSPGTVNSPLHF. The CDR3 nucleotides are TGTGCCAGCAGCCCCGGGACAGTTAATTCACCCCTCCACTTT.

V is TRBV7-2 and J is TRBJ2-7; the match to TRBD2 covers 13 bases. Germline assignment: CDR1 SGHTA and CDR2 FQGNSA. The CDR3 is 15 amino acids. V was pared by 3 bases and J by 5 bases, with 4 bases of the junction left unmatched. CDR3 amino acids: CASSFRTSGSHEQYF. CDR3 DNA sequence: TGTGCCAGCAGCTTCCGGACTAGCGGGAGCCACGAGCAGTACTTC. Full variable domain (missing parts from reference TRBV7-2 and TRBJ2-7): GAGVSQSPSNKVTEKGKDVELRCDPISGHTALYWYRQSLGQGLEFLIYFQGNSAPDKSGLPSDRFSAERTGGSVSTLTIQRTQQEDSAVYLCASSFRTSGSHEQYFGPGTRLTVT.

This clone was picked up one time. This chain uses TRBV12-3 or TRBV12-4 with TRBJ1-1, with 7 bases aligning to TRBD1. With V trimmed by 2 bases and J by 9 bases, 6 bases remained unmatched. The CDR3 consists of 13 residues. The CDR3 here is CASSLFGQAQAFF. DNA for the CDR3: TGTGCCAGCAGTTTATTTGGACAGGCCCAAGCTTTCTTT.

V gene TRBV7-2 combines with J gene TRBJ2-7; D possibly corresponds to TRBD1 (6 bases). This CDR3 contains 14 residues. The V gene's germline CDR1 is SGHTA and CDR2 FQGNSA. V was cut by 0 bases and J by 3 bases, with 9 bases left in between. CDR3 DNA sequence: TGTGCCAGCAGCTTAGCGGGGGCGGGCTACGAGCAGTACTTC. It encodes CASSLAGAGYEQYF.